The T cell receptor beta chain under discussion was sequenced for a study of T-cell reconstitution after alpha-beta-depleted transplantation in children. Points from the study as a whole: There were reportedly several hundred expanded graft clones from which alpha-beta T cells came about two months after transplant. Surviving recipient T cells and thymic progenitors accounted for the high day-60 TCRbeta diversity observed in some patients. A year had passed since transplant, and T-cell counts and diversity by then came mostly from newly produced T cells.

The CDR3 length is 13 residues. V gave up 8 bases and J gave up 8 bases; unmatched junction bases: 8. From germline, CDR1 is MNHNS and CDR2 SASEGT. Unique molecular identifiers were incorporated into the prepared TCRbeta library. TCRdb re-analysed the PCR reads in MiXCR, keeping a single row per CDR3 protein. The sample lists 580,000 or so distinct CDR3 sequences; 20% to 25% were seen once. In this sample, this clonotype turned up a few times. Its antigen is currently unknown. The V gene is TRBV6-1, the J gene TRBJ2-1; TRBD2 aligns across 8 bases. The sample here was PBMCs, mostly from graft donor cells, taken 360 days after TCRalphabeta/CD19-depleted stem cell transplant. This clonotype originated in a boy under two years old who had a stem cell transplant for acute myeloid leukemia, so the T cells may come from the graft donor. The CDR3: CASAPGLGYEQFF. Written as DNA, the CDR3 is TGTGCCAGCGCTCCGGGACTAGGCTATGAGCAGTTCTTC.